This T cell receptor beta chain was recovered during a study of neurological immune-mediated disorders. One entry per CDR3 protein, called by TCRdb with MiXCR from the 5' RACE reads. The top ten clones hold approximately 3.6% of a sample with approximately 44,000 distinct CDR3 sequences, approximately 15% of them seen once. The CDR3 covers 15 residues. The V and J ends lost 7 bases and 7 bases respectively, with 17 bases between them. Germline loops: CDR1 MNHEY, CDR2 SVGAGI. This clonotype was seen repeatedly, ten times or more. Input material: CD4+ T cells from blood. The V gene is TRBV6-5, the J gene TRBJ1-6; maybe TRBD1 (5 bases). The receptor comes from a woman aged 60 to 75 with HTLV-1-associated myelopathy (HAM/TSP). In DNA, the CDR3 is TGTGCCAGCACCACCTTAGGGGCGGGCAATTCACCCCTCCACTTT. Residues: CASTTLGAGNSPLHF.